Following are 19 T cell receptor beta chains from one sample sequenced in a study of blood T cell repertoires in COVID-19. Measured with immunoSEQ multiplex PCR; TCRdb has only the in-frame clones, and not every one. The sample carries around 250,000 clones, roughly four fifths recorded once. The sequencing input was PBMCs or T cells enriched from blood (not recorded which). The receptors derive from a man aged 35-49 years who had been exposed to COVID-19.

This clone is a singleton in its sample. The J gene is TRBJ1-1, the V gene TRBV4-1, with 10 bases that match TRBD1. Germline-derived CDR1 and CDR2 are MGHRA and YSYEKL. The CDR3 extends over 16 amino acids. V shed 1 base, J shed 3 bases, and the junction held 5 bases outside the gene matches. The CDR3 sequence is CASSQGDRGIYTEAFF. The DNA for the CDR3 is TGCGCCAGCAGCCAAGGGGACAGGGGAATCTACACTGAAGCTTTCTTT.

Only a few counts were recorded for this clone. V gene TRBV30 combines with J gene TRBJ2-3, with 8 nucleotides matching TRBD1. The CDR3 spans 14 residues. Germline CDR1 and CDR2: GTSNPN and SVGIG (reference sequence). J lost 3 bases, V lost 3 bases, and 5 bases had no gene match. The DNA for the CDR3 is TGTGCCTGGAGACAGGACAGGGAAACAGATACGCAGTATTTT. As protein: CAWRQDRETDTQYF.

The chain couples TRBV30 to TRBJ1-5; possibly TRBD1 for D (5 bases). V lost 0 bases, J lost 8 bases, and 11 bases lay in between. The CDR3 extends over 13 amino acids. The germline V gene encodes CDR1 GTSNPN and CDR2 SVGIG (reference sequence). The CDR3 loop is CAWSVQGGEPQHF. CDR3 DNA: TGTGCCTGGAGTGTTCAGGGTGGGGAGCCCCAGCATTTT.

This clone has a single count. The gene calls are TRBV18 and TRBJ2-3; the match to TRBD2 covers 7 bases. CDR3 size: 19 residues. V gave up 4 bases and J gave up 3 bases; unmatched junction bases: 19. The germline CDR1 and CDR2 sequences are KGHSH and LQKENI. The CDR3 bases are TGTGCCAGCTCACGCGCGACGCTTGGGAGGGACCCTCTGACAGATACGCAGTATTTT. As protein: CASSRATLGRDPLTDTQYF.

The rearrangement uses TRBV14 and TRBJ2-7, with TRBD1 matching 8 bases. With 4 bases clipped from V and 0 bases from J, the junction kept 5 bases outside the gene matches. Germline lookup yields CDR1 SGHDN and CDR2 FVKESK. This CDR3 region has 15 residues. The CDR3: CASSLRTGYSYEQYF. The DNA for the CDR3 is TGTGCCAGCAGCCTTCGGACAGGGTACTCCTACGAGCAGTACTTC. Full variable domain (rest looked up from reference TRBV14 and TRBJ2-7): EAGVTQFPSHSVIEKGQTVTLRCDPISGHDNLYWYRRVMGKEIKFLLHFVKESKQDESGMPNNRFLAERTGGTYSTLKVQPAELEDSGVYFCASSLRTGYSYEQYFGPGTRLTVT.

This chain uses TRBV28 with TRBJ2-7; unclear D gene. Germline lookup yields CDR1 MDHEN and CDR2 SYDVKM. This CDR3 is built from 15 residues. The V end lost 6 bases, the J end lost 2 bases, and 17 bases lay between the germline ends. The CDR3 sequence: CASSIPKPGAYEQYF. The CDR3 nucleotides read TGTGCCAGCAGCATCCCGAAACCGGGTGCCTACGAGCAGTACTTC.

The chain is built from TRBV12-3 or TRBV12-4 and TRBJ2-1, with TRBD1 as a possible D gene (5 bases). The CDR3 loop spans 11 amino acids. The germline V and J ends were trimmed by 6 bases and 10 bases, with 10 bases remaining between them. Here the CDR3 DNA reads TGTGCCAGCAGCCCAACAGGAGAGCAGTTCTTC. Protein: CASSPTGEQFF.

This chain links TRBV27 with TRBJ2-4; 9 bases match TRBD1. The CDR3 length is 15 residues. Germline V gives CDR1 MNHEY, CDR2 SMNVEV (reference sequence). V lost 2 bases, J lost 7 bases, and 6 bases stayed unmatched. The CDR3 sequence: CASSLKGQGWNIQYF. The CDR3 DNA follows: TGTGCCAGCAGTTTAAAGGGACAGGGCTGGAACATTCAGTACTTC.

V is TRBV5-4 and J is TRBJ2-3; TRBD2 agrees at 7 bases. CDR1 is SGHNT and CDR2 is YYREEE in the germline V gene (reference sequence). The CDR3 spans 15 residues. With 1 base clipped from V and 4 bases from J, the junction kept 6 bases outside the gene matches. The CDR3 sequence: CASSLMAGEADTQYF. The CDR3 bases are TGTGCCAGCAGCTTGATGGCGGGAGAGGCAGATACGCAGTATTTT. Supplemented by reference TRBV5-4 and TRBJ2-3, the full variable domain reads ETGVTQSPTHLIKTRGQQVTLRCSSQSGHNTVSWYQQALGQGPQFIFQYYREEENGRGNFPPRFSGLQFPNYSSELNVNALELDDSALYLCASSLMAGEADTQYFGPGTRLTVL.

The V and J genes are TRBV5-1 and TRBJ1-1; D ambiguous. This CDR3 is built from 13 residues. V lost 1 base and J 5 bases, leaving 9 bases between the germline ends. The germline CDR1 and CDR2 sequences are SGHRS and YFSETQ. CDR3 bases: TGCGCCAGCAGCTTGTCTAGCGCTACTGAAGCTTTCTTT. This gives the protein CASSLSSATEAFF.

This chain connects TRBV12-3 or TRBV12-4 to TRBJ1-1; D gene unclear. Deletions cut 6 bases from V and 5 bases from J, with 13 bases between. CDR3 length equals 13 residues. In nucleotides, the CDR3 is TGTGCCAGCAGATCTTCCACCGAGACTGAAGCTTTCTTT. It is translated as CASRSSTETEAFF.

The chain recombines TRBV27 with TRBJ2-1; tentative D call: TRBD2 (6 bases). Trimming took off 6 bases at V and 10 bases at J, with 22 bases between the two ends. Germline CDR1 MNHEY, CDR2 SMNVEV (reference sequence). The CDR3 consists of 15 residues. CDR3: CASSWVREKVSEQFF. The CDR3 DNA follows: TGTGCCAGCAGCTGGGTCCGGGAGAAGGTTTCGGAGCAGTTCTTC.

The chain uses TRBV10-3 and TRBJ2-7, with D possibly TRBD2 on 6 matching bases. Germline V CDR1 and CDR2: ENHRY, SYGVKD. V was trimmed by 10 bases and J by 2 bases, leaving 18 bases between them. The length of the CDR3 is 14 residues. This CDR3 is CATYLGGIPYEQYF. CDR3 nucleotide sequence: TGTGCCACGTACCTCGGGGGAATCCCCTACGAGCAGTACTTC.

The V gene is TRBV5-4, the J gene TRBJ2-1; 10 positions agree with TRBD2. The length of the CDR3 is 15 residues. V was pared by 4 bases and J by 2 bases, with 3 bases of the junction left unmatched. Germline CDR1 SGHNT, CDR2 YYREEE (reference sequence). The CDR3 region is CASSPLAGTYNEQFF. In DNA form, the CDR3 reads TGTGCCAGCAGCCCACTAGCGGGGACCTACAATGAGCAGTTCTTC.

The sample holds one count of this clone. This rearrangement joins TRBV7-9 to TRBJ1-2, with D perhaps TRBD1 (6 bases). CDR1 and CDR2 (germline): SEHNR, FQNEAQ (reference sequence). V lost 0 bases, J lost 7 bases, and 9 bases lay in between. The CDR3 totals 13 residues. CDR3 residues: CASSLARGGGYTF. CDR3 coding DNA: TGTGCCAGCAGCTTAGCCAGGGGTGGTGGCTACACCTTC.

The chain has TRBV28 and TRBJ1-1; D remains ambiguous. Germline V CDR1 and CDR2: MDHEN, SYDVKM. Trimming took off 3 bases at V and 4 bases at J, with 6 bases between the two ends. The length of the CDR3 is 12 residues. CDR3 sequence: CASSLSVTEAFF. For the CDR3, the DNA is TGTGCCAGCAGTTTGTCGGTCACTGAAGCTTTCTTT.

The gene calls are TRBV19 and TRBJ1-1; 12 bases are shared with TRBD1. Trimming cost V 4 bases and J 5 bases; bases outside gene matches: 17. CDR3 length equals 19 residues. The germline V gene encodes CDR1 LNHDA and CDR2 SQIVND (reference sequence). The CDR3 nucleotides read TGTGCCAGTAGTACACTACGAGGGGGACAGGGGGCAAGATTGACTGAAGCTTTCTTT. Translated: CASSTLRGGQGARLTEAFF.

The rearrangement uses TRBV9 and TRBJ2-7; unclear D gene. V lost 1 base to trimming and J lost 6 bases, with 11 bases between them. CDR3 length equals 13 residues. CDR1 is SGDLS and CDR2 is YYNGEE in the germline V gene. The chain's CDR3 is CASSVSGFGEQYF. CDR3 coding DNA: TGTGCCAGCAGCGTATCAGGTTTTGGCGAGCAGTACTTC. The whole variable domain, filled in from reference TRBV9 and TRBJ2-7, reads DSGVTQTPKHLITATGQRVTLRCSPRSGDLSVYWYQQSLDQGLQFLIQYYNGEERAKGNILERFSAQQFPDLHSELNLSSLELGDSALYFCASSVSGFGEQYFGPGTRLTVT.

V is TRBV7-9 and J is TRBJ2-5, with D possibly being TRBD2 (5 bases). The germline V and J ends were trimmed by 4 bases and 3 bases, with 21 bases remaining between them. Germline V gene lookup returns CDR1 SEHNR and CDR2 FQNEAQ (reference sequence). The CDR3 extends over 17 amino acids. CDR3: CASSYLAQASSKETQYF. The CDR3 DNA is TGTGCCAGCAGCTATTTAGCCCAGGCTAGCAGTAAAGAGACCCAGTACTTC.